A single sample is the source of the 23 T cell receptor beta chains below, sequenced in a study of cytomegalovirus exposure and HLA in healthy donors. A multiplex PCR was run with 60 Vbeta primers and 13 Jbeta primers. Profiling relied on immunoSEQ multiplex PCR, and the TCRdb table lists in-frame clones only, not all of them. The sample lists about 96,000 clones, about four fifths occurring once. The sequenced sample consisted of PBMCs. These TCRs come from a female donor in good health and CMV-seropositive.

V and J are TRBV13 and TRBJ2-7, with 10 bases fitting TRBD2. CDR1 is PRHDT and CDR2 is FYEKMQ in the germline V gene (reference sequence). The CDR3 runs to 17 residues. V trimming: 3 bases; J trimming: 1 base; junction bases outside the gene matches: 9. The CDR3 DNA is TGTGCCAGCAGCTTCGGACCGGGGACTAGCGCTTCCTACGAGCAGTACTTC. Amino acid sequence: CASSFGPGTSASYEQYF.

This clone was recorded only once. This sequence joins TRBV28 and TRBJ2-7, with D possibly matching TRBD1 (5 bases). The CDR3 runs to 13 residues. The V gene lost 6 bases and the J gene lost 7 bases, with 16 bases spanning the gap. The germline CDR1 and CDR2 sequences are MDHEN and SYDVKM. Here the CDR3 reads CASSDSAPREQYF. The DNA for the CDR3 is TGTGCCAGCAGCGACAGTGCTCCTAGAGAGCAGTACTTC.

This clone was counted only a few times. V usage is TRBV9 and J usage is TRBJ2-3; 10 bases align to TRBD2. This CDR3 spans 15 amino acids. The germline gives CDR1 SGDLS, CDR2 YYNGEE. V lost 3 bases, J lost 2 bases, and 3 bases stayed unmatched. The DNA for the CDR3 is TGTGCCAGCAGCGCTACTAGCGGGGACACAGATACGCAGTATTTT. Protein sequence: CASSATSGDTDTQYF.

The V gene is TRBV7-2, the J gene TRBJ1-2; TRBD1 might be the D (5 bases). Per germline, CDR1 SGHTA and CDR2 FQGNSA. The V gene lost 5 bases and the J gene lost 1 base, with 14 bases spanning the gap. This CDR3 is 15 amino acids long. The CDR3 sequence: CASSVVGRGNYGYTF. In DNA form, the CDR3 reads TGTGCCAGCAGCGTAGTAGGGAGGGGTAACTATGGCTACACCTTC.

The chain recombines TRBV11-3 with TRBJ2-3; D remains unclear. Trimming pared 0 bases from V and 1 base from J, leaving 5 bases between. CDR3 size: 14 residues. Germline V CDR1 and CDR2: SGHNT, YENEEA. CDR3 protein: CASSLDRGTDTQYF. The CDR3, as DNA: TGTGCCAGCAGCTTAGATCGGGGCACAGATACGCAGTATTTT.

The rearrangement links TRBV28 to TRBJ2-7, with D possibly being TRBD1 (6 bases). This CDR3 comprises 13 residues. With 9 bases removed from V and 4 bases from J, the gap between germline ends came to 16 bases. Germline V gives CDR1 MDHEN, CDR2 SYDVKM. In nucleotides, the CDR3 is TGTGCCAGTTACGGGACACCGATTTACGAGCAGTACTTC. This codes for CASYGTPIYEQYF.

The rearrangement uses TRBV4-3 and TRBJ1-5, with unresolved D. This CDR3 contains 15 residues. Trimming stripped 0 bases from V and 3 bases from J, with 9 bases between. In germline, CDR1 is LGHNA, CDR2 YSLEER. As DNA, the CDR3 is TGCGCCAGCAGCCAAGATCGGGTGACCAATCAGCCCCAGCATTTT. Amino acid sequence: CASSQDRVTNQPQHF.

V is TRBV29-1 and J is TRBJ2-5, with D perhaps matching TRBD1 (6 bases). Per germline, CDR1 SQVTM and CDR2 ANQGSEA. Trimming removed 5 bases at V and 4 bases at J, with 11 bases between. The CDR3 has 12 amino acids. CDR3 bases: TGCAGCGTTCTACAGGGTGGAGAGACCCAGTACTTC. This encodes CSVLQGGETQYF.

J is TRBJ2-3 and V is TRBV5-1, with D tentatively TRBD1 (5 bases). Germline V gene lookup returns CDR1 SGHRS and CDR2 YFSETQ. V lost 2 bases and J lost 1, with 14 bases in between. The CDR3 length is 16 residues. The CDR3 here is CASSLMAAQGTDTQYF. The CDR3 DNA sequence: TGCGCCAGCAGCTTAATGGCAGCACAGGGCACAGATACGCAGTATTTT.

The chain carries TRBV29-1 and TRBJ2-7; 7 bases map to TRBD1. Germline V CDR1 and CDR2: SQVTM, ANQGSEA. The ends lost 4 bases at V and 1 base at J; junction bases unmatched: 7. CDR3 size: 14 residues. The CDR3 sequence: CSVGRTGLSYEQYF. CDR3 in DNA: TGCAGCGTTGGCAGGACAGGTCTTTCCTACGAGCAGTACTTC.

The chain uses TRBV29-1 and TRBJ1-1, with TRBD1 identical over 9 bases. Germline CDR1 SQVTM, CDR2 ANQGSEA. Germline trimming cut 7 bases from V and 4 bases from J; bases unmatched to any gene: 7. The CDR3 is 13 amino acids. CDR3 in amino acids: CSARQGEGTEAFF. The CDR3 DNA reads as TGCAGCGCCCGACAGGGGGAAGGCACTGAAGCTTTCTTT.

This chain joins TRBV15 and TRBJ2-7, with a possible D match to TRBD1 (6 bases). This CDR3 is 14 amino acids long. Between the trimmed V and J ends, which lost 2 bases and 3 bases, there was a span of 11 bases. Germline V gene lookup returns CDR1 LNHNV and CDR2 YYDKDF (reference sequence). CDR3 amino acids: CATSRQGSLYEQYF. CDR3 in DNA: TGTGCCACCAGCAGACAGGGGTCCCTCTACGAGCAGTACTTC.

CDR3 sequence reads: CASSLTQATRVLTF. The CDR3 coding sequence is TGTGCCAGCAGCTTAACGCAAGCTACTCGGGTCCTGACTTTC. The chain links TRBV7-2 to TRBJ2-6; no definite D call. V was cut by 2 bases and J by 13 bases, with 15 bases left in between. The CDR3 sequence is 14 residues long. Germline values: CDR1 SGHTA, CDR2 FQGNSA.

V gene TRBV19 combines with J gene TRBJ2-7; D gene unclear. Germline V gene lookup returns CDR1 LNHDA and CDR2 SQIVND (reference sequence). This CDR3 is built from 14 residues. Trimming pared 5 bases from V and 0 bases from J, leaving 11 bases between. CDR3 coding DNA: TGTGCCAGTAGTTTTACAGAGTCCTCCTACGAGCAGTACTTC. Translated: CASSFTESSYEQYF.

The V and J genes are TRBV11-3 and TRBJ2-3, with unresolved D. V was trimmed by 0 bases and J by 2 bases, leaving 6 bases between them. The CDR3 contains 14 residues. Per germline, CDR1 SGHNT and CDR2 YENEEA. CDR3: CASSLDPYTDTQYF. Written as DNA, the CDR3 is TGTGCCAGCAGCTTAGACCCGTACACAGATACGCAGTATTTT.

The CDR3 protein is CASSLAGGQETQYF. The CDR3 region has the DNA TGTGCCAGCAGTCTAGCGGGTGGGCAAGAGACCCAGTACTTC. This chain uses TRBV28 with TRBJ2-5; TRBD2 matches at 8 bases. Germline V gives CDR1 MDHEN, CDR2 SYDVKM. Trimming cost V 5 bases and J 2 bases; bases outside gene matches: 4. The length of the CDR3 is 14 residues.

The chain has TRBV6-6 and TRBJ2-7, with D tentatively TRBD1 (5 bases). Germline assignment: CDR1 MNHNY and CDR2 SVGAGI (reference sequence). Trimming left V 6 bases short and J 9 bases short, with 18 bases between. The CDR3 has 13 residues. DNA of the CDR3: TGTGCCAGCAGCCCAGAAGGCAGGGTCAGGCAGTACTTC. It encodes CASSPEGRVRQYF.

The chain combines TRBV5-1 with TRBJ2-7; 7 positions match TRBD2. V gave up 5 bases and J gave up 4 bases; unmatched junction bases: 6. CDR3 length: 13 amino acids. The germline V gene encodes CDR1 SGHRS and CDR2 YFSETQ. CDR3 in DNA: TGCGCCAGCAGTAGGGCGGGAGTTTACGAGCAGTACTTC. This translates into CASSRAGVYEQYF.

V gene TRBV5-8 combines with J gene TRBJ1-1; tentatively, D is TRBD1 (5 bases). The CDR3 is 12 amino acids. CDR1 and CDR2 from the germline V gene are SGHTS and YDEGEE. V was pared by 2 bases and J by 7 bases, with 9 bases between. CDR3 in amino acids: CASSFGGVEAFF. For the CDR3, the DNA is TGTGCCAGCAGCTTTGGGGGGGTTGAAGCTTTCTTT.

This clone came up once. The rearrangement uses TRBV7-6 and TRBJ1-2; perhaps TRBD1 as D (6 bases). This CDR3 region has 14 residues. The ends were cut back, 1 base at V and 8 bases at J, with 14 bases in the middle. Germline V gene sequence: CDR1 SGHVS, CDR2 FNYEAQ. In nucleotides, the CDR3 is TGTGCCAGCAGCTTAGTGGTGGGGGCAGACGGCTACACCTTC. This sequence encodes CASSLVVGADGYTF.

The chain joins TRBV7-2 to TRBJ1-1; D gene ambiguous. Trimming took off 1 base at V and 11 bases at J, with 14 bases between the two ends. The length of the CDR3 is 13 residues. Germline V CDR1 and CDR2: SGHTA, FQGNSA. CDR3 nucleotides: TGTGCCAGCAGCTTAGTGCCGGTCCGAGAGGCTTTCTTT. It specifies CASSLVPVREAFF.

The chain carries TRBV7-3 and TRBJ1-1; 12 nucleotides match TRBD1. V dropped 1 base and J dropped 4; count of bases not matched to a gene: 1. The germline V gene has CDR1 SGHTA and CDR2 FQGTGA. The CDR3 loop spans 15 amino acids. The CDR3 nucleotides are TGTGCCAGCAGCTTAAGGGGACAGGGGGCCACTGAAGCTTTCTTT. Amino acids: CASSLRGQGATEAFF.

The rearrangement joins TRBV28 to TRBJ2-2; D not certain. The CDR3 runs to 15 residues. The V gene's germline CDR1 is MDHEN and CDR2 SYDVKM. Between the trimmed V and J ends, which lost 2 bases and 4 bases, there was a span of 11 bases. CDR3 bases: TGTGCCAGCAGTTTACTGCTAGACCCCACCGGGGAGCTGTTTTTT. As protein: CASSLLLDPTGELFF. The entire variable domain, with the rest obtained from reference TRBV28 and TRBJ2-2, is as follows: DVKVTQSSRYLVKRTGEKVFLECVQDMDHENMFWYRQDPGLGLRLIYFSYDVKMKEKGDIPEGYSVSREKKERFSLILESASTNQTSMYLCASSLLLDPTGELFFGEGSRLTVL.